Reported below is one T cell receptor (beta chain). The specificity of this receptor is unknown. Per-nucleotide qualities are absent, and no much larger clonotype sits a single base away. The TCR beta CDR3 regions were amplified from RNA transcripts. A first-round RT-PCR of the TCR CDR3 used the HTBI primer set with the Qiagen OneStep RT-PCR kit. Libraries were constructed in a second round of multiplex PCR, after which size selection and purification were carried out. The libraries were sequenced on an Illumina HiSeq2000 using paired-end 100 bp reads. As for the authors' bioinformatics: SOAPnuke was used to process the raw data, removing reads that contained adapters or uncalled bases, had a mean Phred below 15, or lacked an exact match to the constant primer or identifier. COPE v1.2.5 was used to merge high-quality paired reads, and clonotypes were defined as unique nucleotide sequences. Clonotypes were aligned to IMGT TRBV, TRBD and TRBJ reference segments using MiTCR v1.1. Analysis was restricted to V-J combinations with a frequency above 0.0001, which covered roughly 99% of repertoires. The TCS score was defined as the ratio of F50 (clonal expansion) to E x V (chaos), calculated using BLOSUM62-based TCRdist between CDR3 peptides within each V-J. Welch's t-statistics and random forest reduced around 510 V-J features to 13, which were used in a naive Bayes classifier (R e1071). In-frame beta chains were kept once TCRdb had trimmed the public reads at Q25 with fastp and called clones with MiXCR. Records with the same CDR3 protein are collapsed into one entry carrying the most frequent genes and DNA. The V and J calls were not made by the authors but by TCRdb's processing. The sample table lists about 710,000 distinct CDR3 sequences, roughly 17% of them with a count of one. Together, the top ten hold over 7.5% of the sample.

Graves' hyperthyroidism was defined as stable when no progression to ophthalmopathy occurred over 18 months of follow-up. Hyperthyroidism patients were aged 18 to 65 years and newly diagnosed, with disease duration of less than 2 months. The study excluded patients with uncontrolled infections, other autoimmune diseases, pregnancy or lactation. Clinical symptoms, serum thyroxine and TRAb, thyroid ultrasound, and orbital computed tomography formed the basis for the diagnoses. Ficoll-Paque density gradient centrifugation was used to isolate PBMCs from 8.5 to 10 ml of fresh peripheral blood. Trizol reagent was used to extract total RNA, and RNA quality was then checked on an Agilent 2100 Bioanalyzer. The data were obtained in a study of T cells in Graves' hyperthyroidism and ophthalmopathy (dated 2019 in TCRdb). Concerning the study at large: Peripheral blood was sampled at the time of initial diagnosis, prior to any treatment. The study also compared thyroid tissue and blood T-cell repertoires from 6 or 7 Graves' hyperthyroidism patients. Following sampling, methimazole starting at 30 mg daily was given to hyperthyroidism patients, and high-dose intravenous methylprednisolone was given to ophthalmopathy patients. The roughly 100 discovery patients were randomly split 7:3 into training and test sets. To identify TCR V-J signatures that set the groups apart, the researchers used a discovery cohort of more than 95 patients, made up of roughly 45 with Graves' ophthalmopathy and some 56 with stable Graves' hyperthyroidism. Whether ophthalmopathy could be predicted prospectively was tested in an independent validation cohort made up of roughly 19 hyperthyroidism patients plus 17 patients who later progressed to ophthalmopathy. The paper describes TCR Vbeta CDR3 sequencing of 120 to 150 peripheral blood samples, made up of some 40 ophthalmopathy patients, 70 to 80 hyperthyroidism patients and 17 progressor patients. Here is what the overall study found, with its caveats: No statistical method was used to set the sample size in advance, and investigators knew the group allocation. Most expanded thyroid clonotypes (frequency above 0.001) were also found in blood, which suggests that blood repertoires may mirror thyroid immune responses. A model built on a 13 V-J signature distinguished ophthalmopathy from stable hyperthyroidism, reaching 87.88% sensitivity and around 81% specificity in cross-validation and 80%/75% in testing. In validation, the model predicted progression to ophthalmopathy with roughly 70% sensitivity and approximately 74% specificity, a median of about 6.7 months before onset.

From the cysteine through the phenylalanine, the CDR3 covers 16 amino acids. CDR3 DNA is the only sequence kept; it has 48 bases, read in frame from the first base. The germline V gene encodes CDR1 SNHLY and CDR2 FYNNEI. From V the trimming removes 6 bases and from J it removes 2 bases, while the gene matches leave 4 bases of the junction unaccounted for. The V and J genes are TRBV2 and TRBJ2-2; TRBD2 lines up with 12 middle nucleotides. The source is a man aged 18 to 30 with Graves' hyperthyroidism. The sample comprised blood. CDR3 region: CASRRTSGTNTGELFF. The nucleotide sequence reads as follows: TGTGCCAGCAGGAGGACTAGCGGGACCAACACCGGGGAGCTGTTTTTT.